This T cell receptor beta chain appears in the sequencing data of a study of T cell repertoires in ileal Crohn's disease. Study at large: Thiopurines (11) or anti-TNF agents (more than 17) were given postoperatively to about half. Findings of the study overall: Sorted CD8 T cells held more high-frequency clones than CD4. Every patient over 26.8% clonality showed endoscopic recurrence.

Sample share makes this clone hyperexpanded. Its specificity is not known. Repertoires were generated with immunoSEQ multiplex PCR, while TCRdb's copy carries only in-frame clones and drops some. The profile shows 6,700 or so clones, 75% to 85% of them singletons. Eligibility required adulthood, ileal or ileocolonic Crohn's disease and indicated ileocolonic resection. With 0 bases removed from V and 7 bases from J, the gap between germline ends came to 11 bases. This CDR3 has 14 amino acids. Germline V gene lookup returns CDR1 SGDLS and CDR2 YYNGEE. V gene TRBV9 combines with J gene TRBJ2-1, with a weak D call TRBD1 (5 bases). The sequenced sample consisted of ileal tissue. The receptor's source is an adult with Crohn's disease. CDR3 loop: CASSVATKGNEQFF. CDR3 DNA sequence: TGTGCCAGCAGCGTAGCTACAAAGGGGAATGAGCAGTTCTTC.